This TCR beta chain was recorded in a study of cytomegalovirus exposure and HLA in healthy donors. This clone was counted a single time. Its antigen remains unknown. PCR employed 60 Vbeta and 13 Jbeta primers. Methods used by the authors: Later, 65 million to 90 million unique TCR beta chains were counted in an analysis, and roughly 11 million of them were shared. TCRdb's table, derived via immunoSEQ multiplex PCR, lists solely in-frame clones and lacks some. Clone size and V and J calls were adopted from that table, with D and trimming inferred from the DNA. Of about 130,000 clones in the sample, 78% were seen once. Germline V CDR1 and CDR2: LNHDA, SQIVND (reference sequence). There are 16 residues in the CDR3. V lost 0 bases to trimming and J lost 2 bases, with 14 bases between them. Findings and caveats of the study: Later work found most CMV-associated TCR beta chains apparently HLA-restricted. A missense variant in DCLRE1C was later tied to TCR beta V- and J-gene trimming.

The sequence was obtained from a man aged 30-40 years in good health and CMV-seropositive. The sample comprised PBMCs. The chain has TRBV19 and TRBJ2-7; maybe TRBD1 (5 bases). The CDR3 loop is CASSIDDSFTTYEQYF. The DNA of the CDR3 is TGTGCCAGTAGTATAGATGACAGCTTTACCACCTACGAGCAGTACTTC.